This is a list of T cell receptor beta chains from one sample in a study of CD8 T cells in ankylosing spondylitis. TCRdb ran MiXCR on the 5' RACE reads and lists one entry per CDR3 protein. This sample yields 700,000 or so distinct CDR3 sequences, of which under 20% are seen a single time; about 20% belongs to the top ten. The sequencing input was blood, either unsorted or a sorted T cell fraction (not recorded which). The source is a male donor with ankylosing spondylitis. Both conserved end residues are part of each CDR3. A D gene is named only where the DNA matches it firmly. Size is omitted from some rows. Given values are once, few, many or a class for expanded clones.

D gene,clone size,V gene,J gene,CDR3 DNA,CDR3 protein
TRBD1,NA,TRBV25-1,TRBJ1-2,TGTGCCAGCAGTCGGGCAGGGGGGCTCTCTAACTATGGCTACACCTTC,CASSRAGGLSNYGYTF
NA,few,TRBV20-1,TRBJ1-2,TGCAGTGCTAGGAACGCAGGGGACTATGGCTACACCTTC,CSARNAGDYGYTF
NA,NA,TRBV29-1,TRBJ2-5,TGCAGCGTTGAACATCGACAAGAGACCCAGTACTTC,CSVEHRQETQYF
TRBD2,NA,TRBV12-3/TRBV12-4,TRBJ2-3,TGTGCCAGCAGTTCCTCAGCGGGGGGCACAGATACGCAGTATTTT,CASSSSAGGTDTQYF
TRBD1,few,TRBV18,TRBJ2-7,TGTGCCAGCTCAGCACAGGGGCCACCTCAAGGGGAGTACTTC,CASSAQGPPQGEYF
TRBD2,NA,TRBV24-1,TRBJ2-6,TGTGCCACCAGTGATCCCATAGCGGGCTCTGGGGCCAACGTCCTGACTTTC,CATSDPIAGSGANVLTF
NA,NA,TRBV2,TRBJ2-3,TGTGCCAGCAGTGAAGCATGGAATAGTCCAGATACGCAGTATTTT,CASSEAWNSPDTQYF
TRBD2,few,TRBV11-2,TRBJ2-5,TGTGCCAGCAGCTTAGGTTGGACTAGCGGACAAGAGACCCAGTACTTC,CASSLGWTSGQETQYF
NA,NA,TRBV3-1,TRBJ2-5,TGTGCCAGCAGCGTAAGTGGCACCCGTGGGGAGACCCAGTACTTC,CASSVSGTRGETQYF
NA,NA,TRBV10-2,TRBJ2-7,TGCGCCAGCAGTGAAGCAGAAAGTGACGACCGACCCTACGAGCAGTACTTC,CASSEAESDDRPYEQYF
NA,few,TRBV7-2,TRBJ1-6,TGTGCCAGCAGTAGCAGGATCTCCTATAATTCACCCCTCCACTTT,CASSSRISYNSPLHF
TRBD1,NA,TRBV10-3,TRBJ1-6,TGTGCCATCAGTGGGGACAGGGCAAATTCACCCCTCCACTTT,CAISGDRANSPLHF
TRBD2,few,TRBV5-1,TRBJ2-1,TGCGCCAGCAGCTTGGTCCAGACTAGCGGATACAATGAGCAGTTCTTC,CASSLVQTSGYNEQFF
TRBD2,NA,TRBV9,TRBJ2-7,TGTGCCAGCAGCGTAAAGGCGGGGGACTCCTACGAGCAGTACTTC,CASSVKAGDSYEQYF
TRBD2,NA,TRBV18,TRBJ2-7,TGTGCCAGCTCACCAGGACTAGCGGCAAACTACGAGCAGTACTTC,CASSPGLAANYEQYF
TRBD1,NA,TRBV20-1,TRBJ1-2,TGCAGTGCGGGTGGACAGGGGGCAGATGGCTACACCTTC,CSAGGQGADGYTF
NA,few,TRBV29-1,TRBJ1-1,TGCAGCGCGATACAAGTGAACACTGAAGCTTTCTTT,CSAIQVNTEAFF
NA,few,TRBV28,TRBJ2-7,TGTGCCAGCAGTGCCCTGAGGGGAGCCAACTACGAGCAGTACTTC,CASSALRGANYEQYF
TRBD1,NA,TRBV12-3/TRBV12-4,TRBJ1-1,TGTGCCAGCAGTATCAGGGGGAATCTTAACACTGAAGCTTTCTTT,CASSIRGNLNTEAFF
NA,NA,TRBV11-2,TRBJ2-1,TGTGCCAGCAGCTTTAGTCGTGTGGCCTACAATGAGCAGTTCTTC,CASSFSRVAYNEQFF
NA,few,TRBV11-2,TRBJ2-6,TGTGCCAGCAGCTTAGTATCACGAAACTCTGGGGCCAACGTCCTGACTTTC,CASSLVSRNSGANVLTF
NA,NA,TRBV20-1,TRBJ1-6,TGCAGTGCCCCACAGGGTTATAATTCACCCCTCCACTTT,CSAPQGYNSPLHF
NA,NA,TRBV9,TRBJ2-2,TGTGCCAGCAGCGTAGGGGGCGGACGAGGGAACACCGGGGAGCTGTTTTTT,CASSVGGGRGNTGELFF
NA,few,TRBV7-9,TRBJ2-3,TGTGCCAGCAGCTCCCGCGGGACGTTTAGCACAGATACGCAGTATTTT,CASSSRGTFSTDTQYF
NA,few,TRBV5-1,TRBJ2-2,TGCGCCAGCAGCTTGGTGGTCAGTGTTGGGACCGGGGAGCTGTTTTTT,CASSLVVSVGTGELFF
NA,NA,TRBV20-1,TRBJ2-7,TGCAGTGCTAGAGATCCGCAGGGCGGCGAGCAGTACTTC,CSARDPQGGEQYF
TRBD1,many,TRBV5-1,TRBJ1-5,TGCGCCAGCAGCACCCTCCCGGGACAGGGGATGGATCAGCCCCAGCATTTT,CASSTLPGQGMDQPQHF
TRBD2,NA,TRBV29-1,TRBJ2-7,TGCAGCGTTGCCCAAATAACTAGCGGTCGAAGCGAGCAGTACTTC,CSVAQITSGRSEQYF
TRBD1,NA,TRBV6-2/TRBV6-3,TRBJ1-2,TGTGCCAGCAGCCCCGGACAGGGAGAGGATGGCTACACCTTC,CASSPGQGEDGYTF
NA,many,TRBV12-3/TRBV12-4,TRBJ2-1,TGTGCCAGCAAGCTGGGCTCCTACAATGAGCAGTTCTTC,CASKLGSYNEQFF
NA,few,TRBV6-2/TRBV6-3,TRBJ2-1,TGTGCCAGCACCTTCAAGGACAATGAGCAGTTCTTC,CASTFKDNEQFF
TRBD2,few,TRBV28,TRBJ2-3,TGTGCCAGCAGTTTCCCGGGAGGGCCTGGCACAGATACGCAGTATTTT,CASSFPGGPGTDTQYF
NA,NA,TRBV3-1,TRBJ2-3,TGTGCCAGCAGCCAGCGGGACTCTCGCACAGATACGCAGTATTTT,CASSQRDSRTDTQYF
NA,few,TRBV6-1,TRBJ1-1,TGTGCCAGCAGTCGGGCCCGGTGGTACTCGAACACTGAAGCTTTCTTT,CASSRARWYSNTEAFF
NA,few,TRBV20-1,TRBJ1-2,TGCAGTGCTAGAGATCTTTGGGGTTCGGGCGGCTACACCTTC,CSARDLWGSGGYTF
NA,NA,TRBV5-1,TRBJ1-4,TGCGCCAGCAGCTTCCAGGTGAATGAAAAACTGTTTTTT,CASSFQVNEKLFF
NA,NA,TRBV4-3,TRBJ2-5,TGCGCCAGCAGCCGGGCGGGCGGGGCCCAAGAGACCCAGTACTTC,CASSRAGGAQETQYF
NA,NA,TRBV20-1,TRBJ2-1,TGCAGTGCCGGAAAGGGTGGAACCTACAATGAGCAGTTCTTC,CSAGKGGTYNEQFF
NA,NA,TRBV7-2,TRBJ2-5,TGTGCCAGCAGCTTAGCTGGGGTGACCCAGTACTTC,CASSLAGVTQYF
NA,NA,TRBV9,TRBJ1-3,TGTGCCAGCAGCGCGGGGTATGGAAACACCATATATTTT,CASSAGYGNTIYF